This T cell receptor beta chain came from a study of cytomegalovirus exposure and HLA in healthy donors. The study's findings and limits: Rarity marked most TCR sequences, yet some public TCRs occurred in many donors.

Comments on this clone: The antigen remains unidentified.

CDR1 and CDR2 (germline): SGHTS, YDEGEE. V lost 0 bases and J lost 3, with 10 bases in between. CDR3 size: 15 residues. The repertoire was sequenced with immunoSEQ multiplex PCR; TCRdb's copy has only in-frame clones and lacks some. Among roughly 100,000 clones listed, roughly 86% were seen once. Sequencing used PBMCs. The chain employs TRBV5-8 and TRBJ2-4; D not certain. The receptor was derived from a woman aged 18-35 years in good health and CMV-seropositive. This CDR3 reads CASSLGSDIKNIQYF. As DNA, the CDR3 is TGTGCCAGCAGCTTGGGATCAGACATCAAAAACATTCAGTACTTC. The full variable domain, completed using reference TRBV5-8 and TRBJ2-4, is EAGVTQSPTHLIKTRGQQATLRCSPISGHTSVYWYQQALGLGLQFLLWYDEGEERNRGNFPPRFSGRQFPNYSSELNVNALELEDSALYLCASSLGSDIKNIQYFGAGTRLSVL.